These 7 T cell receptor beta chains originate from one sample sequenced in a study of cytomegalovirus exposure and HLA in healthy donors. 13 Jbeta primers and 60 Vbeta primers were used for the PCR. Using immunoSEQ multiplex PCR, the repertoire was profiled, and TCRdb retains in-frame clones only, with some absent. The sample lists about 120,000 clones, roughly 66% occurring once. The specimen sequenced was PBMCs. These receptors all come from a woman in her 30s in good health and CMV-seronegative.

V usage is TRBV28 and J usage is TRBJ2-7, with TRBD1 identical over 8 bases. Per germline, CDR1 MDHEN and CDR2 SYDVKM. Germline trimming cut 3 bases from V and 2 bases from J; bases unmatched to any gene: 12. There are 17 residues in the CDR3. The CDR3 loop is CASSFATGEIMTYEQYF. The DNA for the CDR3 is TGTGCCAGCAGTTTCGCGACAGGGGAGATTATGACCTACGAGCAGTACTTC.

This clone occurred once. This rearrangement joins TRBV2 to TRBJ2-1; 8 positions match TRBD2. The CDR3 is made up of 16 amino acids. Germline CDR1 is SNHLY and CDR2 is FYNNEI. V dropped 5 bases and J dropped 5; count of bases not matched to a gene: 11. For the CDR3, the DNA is TGTGCCAGCAGTTTCAATCCGGGACTAGTCCACAATGAGCAGTTCTTC. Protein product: CASSFNPGLVHNEQFF.

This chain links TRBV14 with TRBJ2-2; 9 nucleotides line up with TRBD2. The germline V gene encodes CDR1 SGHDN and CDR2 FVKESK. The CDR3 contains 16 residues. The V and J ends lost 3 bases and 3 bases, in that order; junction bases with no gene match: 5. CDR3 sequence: CASSHLAGAHTGELFF. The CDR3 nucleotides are TGTGCCAGCAGCCACTTAGCGGGAGCGCACACCGGGGAGCTGTTTTTT.

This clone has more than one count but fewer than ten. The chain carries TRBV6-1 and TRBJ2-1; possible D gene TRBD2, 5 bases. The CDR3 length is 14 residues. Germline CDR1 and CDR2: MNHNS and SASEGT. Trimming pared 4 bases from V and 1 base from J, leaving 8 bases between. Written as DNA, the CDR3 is TGTGCCAGCAGTGGTGGGAGTTCCTACAATGAGCAGTTCTTC. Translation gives CASSGGSSYNEQFF.

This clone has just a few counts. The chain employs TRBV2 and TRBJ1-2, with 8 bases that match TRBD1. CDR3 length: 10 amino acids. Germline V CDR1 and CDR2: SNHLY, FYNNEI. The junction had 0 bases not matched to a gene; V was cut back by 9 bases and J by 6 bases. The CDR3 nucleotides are TGTGCCAGGGACAGGGATGGCTACACCTTC. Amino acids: CARDRDGYTF.

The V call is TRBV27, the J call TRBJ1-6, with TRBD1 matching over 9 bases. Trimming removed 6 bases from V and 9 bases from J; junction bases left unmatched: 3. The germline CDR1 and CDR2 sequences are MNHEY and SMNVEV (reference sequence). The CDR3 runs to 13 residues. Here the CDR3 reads CASSGTGSSPLHF. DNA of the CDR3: TGTGCCAGCAGCGGGACAGGGAGTTCACCCCTCCACTTT.

This CDR3 reads CASSQTENYGYTF. The CDR3 region has the DNA TGTGCCAGCAGCCAGACAGAGAACTATGGCTACACCTTC. This chain uses TRBV27 with TRBJ1-2, with a tentative D call TRBD1 (5 bases). This CDR3 has 13 residues. With 6 bases removed from V and 2 bases from J, the gap between germline ends came to 10 bases. In germline, CDR1 is MNHEY, CDR2 SMNVEV (reference sequence).